The 29 T cell receptor beta chains below were found in one sample sequenced in a study of regulatory T cells in long-lasting Graves disease (dated by TCRdb to the early 2020s). Receptor amplification or capture employed multiplex PCR. Sequencing relied on an Illumina HiSeq 4000. iRepertoire HTBI primers and Arm-PCR amplification of CDR3 regions were used to construct TCR beta libraries. TCRdb trimmed public reads at Q25 via fastp, called clones via MiXCR and kept in-frame beta chains. Rows merge per CDR3 protein into single entries with the most common DNA and genes. The sample table lists roughly 500,000 distinct CDR3 sequences, about a fifth of them with a count of one. The top ten constitute over 7.5% of the sample. Per the publication, the time point label means: persistent/refractory GD, antithyroid drugs over 5 years with positive TRAb. RNA was extracted from PBMCs in TRIzol for both TCR sequencing and RNA sequencing.

The input for sequencing was peripheral blood mononuclear cells (PBMCs), taken when the disease was refractory, from a patient treated with antithyroid drugs. These receptors all come from a female donor with Graves disease.

The V call is TRBV28, the J call TRBJ2-5; D uncertain. V lost 5 bases and J 3 bases, leaving 10 bases between the germline ends. The CDR3 is 13 residues long. Germline CDR1 and CDR2: MDHEN and SYDVKM. CDR3 DNA sequence: TGTGCCAGCAGTATACCAAGTAAAGAGACCCAGTACTTC. Translating it yields CASSIPSKETQYF.

This clonotype has ten or more counts. J is TRBJ1-1 and V is TRBV7-8, with D hard to call. CDR1 and CDR2 from the germline V gene are SGHVS and FQNEAQ. The CDR3 contains 17 residues. V lost 1 base, J lost 2 bases, and 17 bases lay in between. CDR3 sequence (DNA): TGTGCCAGCAGCTTAGGGGCTGTGACAAACTTTAACACTGAAGCTTTCTTT. The encoded protein is CASSLGAVTNFNTEAFF. The full variable domain, its missing parts supplied by reference TRBV7-8 and TRBJ1-1, is GAGVSQSPRYKVAKRGQDVALRCDPISGHVSLFWYQQALGQGPEFLTYFQNEAQLDKSGLPSDRFFAERPEGSVSTLKIQRTQQEDSAVYLCASSLGAVTNFNTEAFFGQGTRLTVV.

The CDR3 sequence is CASSILGVVEPQHF. CDR3 coding DNA: TGTGCCAGTAGTATATTGGGCGTAGTGGAGCCCCAGCATTTT. The V gene is TRBV19, the J gene TRBJ1-5; D ambiguous. Deletions cut 2 bases from V and 8 bases from J, with 13 bases between. The germline gives CDR1 LNHDA, CDR2 SQIVND (reference sequence). This CDR3 comprises 14 residues.

This clonotype has more than one count but fewer than ten. With a much larger clone just one base away, this may be a read error. The chain has TRBV2 and TRBJ1-1, with TRBD1 identical over 8 bases. CDR1 is SNHLY and CDR2 is FYNNEI in the germline V gene. The CDR3 has 15 amino acids. The CDR3 region is CTSRGQGGGGTEAFF. For the CDR3, the DNA is TGTACCAGCAGAGGACAGGGAGGAGGAGGCACTGAAGCTTTCTTT.

The genes are TRBV5-5 and TRBJ2-5; TRBD1 matches at 9 bases. The germline V gene has CDR1 SGHKS and CDR2 YYEKEE (reference sequence). There are 15 residues in the CDR3. J lost 5 bases, V lost 0 bases, and 5 bases had no gene match. CDR3 loop: CASSLEQGALETQYF. The CDR3 DNA follows: TGTGCCAGCAGCTTGGAACAGGGGGCGCTGGAGACCCAGTACTTC.

V and J are TRBV7-8 and TRBJ1-3; D not resolved. Per germline, CDR1 SGHVS and CDR2 FQNEAQ. V dropped 4 bases and J dropped 0 bases, with 10 bases sitting between them. This CDR3 is built from 15 residues. The DNA of the CDR3 is TGTGCCAGCAGCTCGGCGGAGAGCTCTGGAAACACCATATATTTT. Translated, it gives CASSSAESSGNTIYF.

V gene TRBV19 combines with J gene TRBJ2-7, with TRBD1 as a possible D gene (5 bases). The CDR3 runs 14 residues. Germline assignment: CDR1 LNHDA and CDR2 SQIVND (reference sequence). V was clipped by 6 bases and J by 3 bases, with 15 bases between them. CDR3 nucleotide sequence: TGTGCCAGTAGCCCCGGCCAGGGTGACTACGAGCAGTACTTC. It yields the protein CASSPGQGDYEQYF.

The chain employs TRBV10-3 and TRBJ1-1; 7 bases fit TRBD1. This CDR3 spans 14 amino acids. The V gene end was trimmed by 7 bases and the J gene end by 0 bases; junction bases not matched to a gene: 5. Germline CDR1 and CDR2: ENHRY and SYGVKD. The CDR3 DNA reads TGTGCCATCAAGGACAGGCTCATGAACACTGAAGCTTTCTTT. Protein product: CAIKDRLMNTEAFF.

This clonotype was detected a few times. The V call is TRBV11-1, the J call TRBJ2-2, with a weak D call TRBD1 (5 bases). V was shortened by 2 bases and J by 4 bases, with 8 bases between the two germline ends. CDR3 length: 14 amino acids. The germline V gene has CDR1 SGHAT and CDR2 FQDESV (reference sequence). In nucleotides, the CDR3 is TGTGCCAGCAGCTTACTACAGGCCACCGGGGAGCTGTTTTTT. Translating gives CASSLLQATGELFF.

This clonotype was detected many times. The J gene is TRBJ1-1, the V gene TRBV5-1; TRBD1 is a possible D gene (6 bases). Germline loops: CDR1 SGHRS, CDR2 YFSETQ. The CDR3 consists of 14 residues. The V gene lost 4 bases and the J gene lost 5 bases, with 15 bases spanning the gap. Here the CDR3 reads CASSLQDSRTEAFF. The CDR3 nucleotides read TGCGCCAGCAGCCTACAGGACAGTCGAACTGAAGCTTTCTTT.

The rearrangement joins TRBV30 to TRBJ1-3; D call uncertain. Germline CDR1 is GTSNPN and CDR2 is SVGIG (reference sequence). The CDR3 has 14 residues. Trimming took off 0 bases at V and 0 bases at J, with 6 bases between the two ends. In DNA form, the CDR3 reads TGTGCCTGGAGTGTCGACTACTCTGGAAACACCATATATTTT. This codes for CAWSVDYSGNTIYF.

The chain joins TRBV28 to TRBJ2-1; 7 bases are a match to TRBD1. The CDR3 extends over 14 amino acids. With 4 bases clipped from V and 6 bases from J, the junction kept 6 bases outside the gene matches. Germline V gene sequence: CDR1 MDHEN, CDR2 SYDVKM. The CDR3 here is CASSSHRGSNEQFF. The CDR3, as DNA: TGTGCCAGCAGTTCACACAGGGGAAGCAATGAGCAGTTCTTC. The full variable domain, with the rest looked up from reference TRBV28 and TRBJ2-1, is DVKVTQSSRYLVKRTGEKVFLECVQDMDHENMFWYRQDPGLGLRLIYFSYDVKMKEKGDIPEGYSVSREKKERFSLILESASTNQTSMYLCASSSHRGSNEQFFGPGTRLTVL.

In its sample, this clonotype was seen many times. The chain couples TRBV25-1 to TRBJ1-2; D unresolved. The germline CDR1 and CDR2 sequences are MGHDK and SYGVNS. This CDR3 spans 12 amino acids. V lost 6 bases and J lost 8, with 13 bases in between. CDR3 DNA sequence: TGTGCCAGCAGGGATGGGTCGGCCGGCTACACCTTC. Amino acid sequence: CASRDGSAGYTF.

This clonotype appeared many times. This rearrangement joins TRBV27 to TRBJ1-1; 10 bases fit TRBD1. Trimming at V came to 6 bases and at J to 0 bases, leaving 7 bases not matched to a gene. CDR1 and CDR2 from the germline V gene are MNHEY and SMNVEV (reference sequence). The CDR3 is 16 residues long. DNA of the CDR3: TGTGCCAGCAGCCGCGACAGGGGGCGGTTGAACACTGAAGCTTTCTTT. Its protein is CASSRDRGRLNTEAFF.

The chain employs TRBV6-2 or TRBV6-3 and TRBJ1-1; D is perhaps TRBD1 (5 bases). The CDR3 runs 11 residues. Germline CDR1 is MNHEY and CDR2 is SVGEGT. Trimming took off 3 bases at V and 10 bases at J, with 9 bases between the two ends. The CDR3 DNA is TGTGCCAGCAGTTATACGGGGGGAGCTTTCTTT. Protein product: CASSYTGGAFF.

In this sample, this clonotype turned up many times. The rearrangement uses TRBV3-1 and TRBJ1-6; a weak D match, TRBD1 (6 bases). This CDR3 comprises 15 residues. Germline CDR1 reads LGHDT; CDR2 reads YNNKEL (reference sequence). V shed 4 bases and J shed 7 bases, with 14 bases lying between them. CDR3 DNA: TGTGCCAGCAGCCCATTGGACAGTAGCAATTCACCCCTCCACTTT. The encoded protein is CASSPLDSSNSPLHF.

At least ten counts were recorded for this clonotype. The genes are TRBV6-1 and TRBJ2-5; D unresolved. V lost 3 bases to trimming and J lost 1 base, with 3 bases between them. This CDR3 has 12 residues. The V gene's germline CDR1 is MNHNS and CDR2 SASEGT. This chain's CDR3 is CASSDSQETQYF. DNA for the CDR3: TGTGCCAGCAGTGATTCCCAAGAGACCCAGTACTTC.

This clonotype was counted once. A much larger clone differs by one base, so this may be a read error. This chain uses TRBV20-1 with TRBJ2-5; 9 nucleotides align to TRBD2. The CDR3 is 15 amino acids. CDR1 is DFQATT and CDR2 is SNEGSKA in the germline V gene (reference sequence). CDR3: CSTRAAGGAEETQYF. The CDR3 DNA sequence: TGCAGTACTAGGGCCGCGGGGGGGGCAGAGGAGACCCAGTACTTC.

The CDR3 nucleotides read TGTGCCAGCAGAACAGGGGGCTTGGGGGGGAACACTGAAGCTTTCTTT. This codes for CASRTGGLGGNTEAFF. This chain links TRBV6-1 with TRBJ1-1, with 9 bases fitting TRBD1. V lost 6 bases, J lost 1 base, and 9 bases stayed unmatched. The CDR3 runs 16 residues. The germline CDR1 and CDR2 sequences are MNHNS and SASEGT.

This clonotype showed up many times. V usage is TRBV28 and J usage is TRBJ2-7; 9 bases line up with TRBD1. J was trimmed by 0 bases and V by 6 bases; bases with no gene match: 18. The germline V gene encodes CDR1 MDHEN and CDR2 SYDVKM. This CDR3 spans 19 amino acids. Here the CDR3 DNA reads TGTGCCAGCAGGCCAGGTCCCGGGACAGGGTACTCCACCTCCTACGAGCAGTACTTC. Protein product: CASRPGPGTGYSTSYEQYF.

The sample holds many counts of this clonotype. V is TRBV28 and J is TRBJ1-4; TRBD1 matches 9 bases. Germline CDR1 reads MDHEN; CDR2 reads SYDVKM. This CDR3 region has 17 residues. Trimming at V came to 6 bases and at J to 7 bases, leaving 15 bases not matched to a gene. The CDR3 nucleotides are TGTGCCAGCAGCAAACTAGGCTCCGGGACAGGGAGTGAAAAACTGTTTTTT. Translating gives CASSKLGSGTGSEKLFF.

This clonotype appeared many times. The V call is TRBV6-1, the J call TRBJ2-7, with a weak D call TRBD1 (5 bases). V was cut by 10 bases and J by 1 base, with 14 bases left in between. The CDR3 loop spans 13 amino acids. Germline CDR1 is MNHNS and CDR2 is SASEGT. CDR3 region: CATSTAGSYEQYF. The DNA for the CDR3 is TGTGCCACGTCGACAGCCGGTTCCTACGAGCAGTACTTC.

The gene calls are TRBV20-1 and TRBJ1-5; 9 bases align to TRBD1. The CDR3 runs 16 residues. With 3 bases clipped from V and 2 bases from J, the junction kept 8 bases outside the gene matches. Germline lookup yields CDR1 DFQATT and CDR2 SNEGSKA (reference sequence). The CDR3 bases are TGCAGTGCTAGGACAGGGGGTATCGGGGGCAATCAGCCCCAGCATTTT. It specifies CSARTGGIGGNQPQHF.

This clonotype appeared many times. The rearrangement uses TRBV28 and TRBJ1-5; tentative D call: TRBD1 (5 bases). V was clipped by 3 bases and J by 7 bases, with 16 bases between them. CDR1 and CDR2 (germline): MDHEN, SYDVKM. CDR3 size: 15 residues. CDR3 in DNA: TGTGCCAGCAGTTTGGGCAGGGTAATCCGCCAGCCCCAGCATTTT. Protein sequence: CASSLGRVIRQPQHF. Full variable domain (rest looked up from reference TRBV28 and TRBJ1-5): DVKVTQSSRYLVKRTGEKVFLECVQDMDHENMFWYRQDPGLGLRLIYFSYDVKMKEKGDIPEGYSVSREKKERFSLILESASTNQTSMYLCASSLGRVIRQPQHFGDGTRLSIL.

This clonotype came up many times. The rearrangement joins TRBV6-1 to TRBJ1-5, with a tentative D call TRBD1 (6 bases). Looked up from germline, CDR1 is MNHNS and CDR2 is SASEGT. The germline V and J ends were trimmed by 5 bases and 6 bases, with 14 bases remaining between them. There are 14 residues in the CDR3. The CDR3 DNA sequence: TGTGCCAGCAGTAGCTTACAGGGAACTCAGCCCCAGCATTTT. Translation gives CASSSLQGTQPQHF.

The sample holds a few counts of this clonotype. This chain links TRBV24-1 with TRBJ1-1; 9 bases fit TRBD1. V lost 6 bases, J lost 5 bases, and 6 bases stayed unmatched. Germline CDR1 KGHDR, CDR2 SFDVKD. The CDR3 extends over 14 amino acids. DNA of the CDR3: TGTGCCACCAGTAGAGCCGGGACAGGGACTGAAGCTTTCTTT. It yields the protein CATSRAGTGTEAFF.

The chain joins TRBV5-1 to TRBJ2-7; tentative D call: TRBD2 (7 bases). Germline loops: CDR1 SGHRS, CDR2 YFSETQ. Between the trimmed V and J ends, which lost 5 bases and 2 bases, there was a span of 20 bases. The CDR3 is 16 residues long. The CDR3 spells CASSPGGRGGAYEQYF. CDR3 sequence (DNA): TGCGCCAGCAGTCCAGGAGGGAGGGGGGGAGCCTACGAGCAGTACTTC.

This clonotype was detected many times. The rearrangement uses TRBV12-3 or TRBV12-4 and TRBJ2-2, with 11 bases lining up with TRBD2. The CDR3 is made up of 16 amino acids. The ends lost 3 bases at V and 7 bases at J; junction bases unmatched: 7. As DNA, the CDR3 is TGTGCCAGCAGTTTGTTCAGGGGACTAGCGGACGGGGAGCTGTTTTTT. Translating gives CASSLFRGLADGELFF.

The chain recombines TRBV19 with TRBJ1-2, with D hard to call. Trimming stripped 5 bases from V and 4 bases from J, with 23 bases between. The CDR3 is made up of 17 amino acids. Germline CDR1 and CDR2: LNHDA and SQIVND (reference sequence). Here the CDR3 DNA reads TGTGCCAGTAGTCCGAAGGGAAGACCGGTTCCCATCTATGGCTACACCTTC. Its translation is CASSPKGRPVPIYGYTF.